The 3 T cell receptor beta chains given below trace back to one sample, sequenced in a study of shared clonotypes between healthy human individuals. This table comes from immunoSEQ multiplex PCR, and its TCRdb copy is limited to in-frame clones, with some not included. The sample consists of 2 million to 2.5 million clones, approximately 95% of them appearing once. Material: naive CD4+ T cells sorted from blood. The subset: CD45RA+ positively selected. The source of these receptors is a man aged 18 to 30 in good health.

Points on this clone: Within the sample, other DNA sequences also encode this same CDR3. The chain combines TRBV5-1 with TRBJ1-2; a weak D match, TRBD1 (6 bases). This CDR3 is built from 14 residues. Germline V gene data show CDR1 as SGHRS and CDR2 as YFSETQ. Trimming left V 4 bases short and J 1 base short, with 11 bases between. The CDR3 is CASSLDSGNYGYTF. DNA of the CDR3: TGCGCCAGCAGCCTGGACAGTGGTAACTATGGCTACACCTTC.

This sequence joins TRBV5-1 and TRBJ1-1; the D is unclear. Germline values: CDR1 SGHRS, CDR2 YFSETQ. V was trimmed by 2 bases and J by 0 bases, leaving 11 bases between them. CDR3 length equals 15 residues. The CDR3 DNA reads as TGCGCCAGCAGCTTACTGGATCCCATGAACACTGAAGCTTTCTTT. It is translated as CASSLLDPMNTEAFF.

The chain recombines TRBV6-5 with TRBJ1-2, with a tentative D call TRBD1 (6 bases). Looked up from germline, CDR1 is MNHEY and CDR2 is SVGAGI. CDR3 length: 14 amino acids. Trimming removed 5 bases from V and 8 bases from J, with 18 bases in between. As DNA, the CDR3 is TGTGCCAGCAGTAGGGGGAGGGGGAGCACGGGCTACACCTTC. Encoded protein: CASSRGRGSTGYTF.